This T cell receptor beta chain was documented in a study of T cells in tuberculosis. TCRdb keeps only in-frame clones here, not all; method: immunoSEQ multiplex PCR. The sample shows about 88,000 clones, roughly 93% of them seen only once. Sorting used thawed, overnight-rested PBMC stained with anti-CD3, a viability dye and GMM-loaded CD1B tetramer. The CD1B tetramers carried C32 glucose monomycolate purified from Rhodococcus equi. The germline gives CDR1 GTSNPN, CDR2 SVGIG (reference sequence). This CDR3 region has 14 residues. Trimming removed 3 bases from V and 7 bases from J, with 19 bases in between.

This clonotype originated in an adult woman with latent tuberculosis. The material sequenced was CD1b-GMM tetramer-negative cells sorted from PBMCs. The gene calls are TRBV30 and TRBJ2-7, with a weak D call TRBD1 (5 bases). Written as DNA, the CDR3 is TGTGCCTGGAGAGTGCTGCATACAGGTAAAGAGCAGTACTTC. Residues: CAWRVLHTGKEQYF.